Presented here are 21 T cell receptor beta chains from one specimen sequenced in a study of T-cell memory formation after mild COVID-19. One entry per CDR3 protein results from TCRdb running MiXCR on the 5' RACE reads. The repertoire holds roughly 180,000 distinct CDR3 sequences, around 10% seen once, with approximately 3.8% in the top ten. The material sequenced was PBMCs or a T cell subset sorted from them (not recorded which). Source of these receptors: a man between 18 and 35 years old who had mild COVID-19 (a few samples of this study predate the infection). Cell type and time point are not known.

V is TRBV20-1 and J is TRBJ2-7; D is undetermined. CDR3 length: 14 amino acids. Germline values: CDR1 DFQATT, CDR2 SNEGSKA (reference sequence). Trimming shortened V by 1 base and J by 1 base, and 11 bases separated the two germline ends. The CDR3 sequence is CSARALMPSYEQYF. CDR3 coding DNA: TGCAGTGCTAGAGCTCTCATGCCTTCCTACGAGCAGTACTTC.

This chain links TRBV6-6 with TRBJ2-4; 8 nucleotides line up with TRBD2. CDR1 is MNHNY, CDR2 SVGAGI, per germline (reference sequence). This CDR3 has 17 amino acids. The trim removed 5 bases at V and 0 bases at J, leaving 9 bases unmatched. CDR3: CASSPGGAGIAKNIQYF. For the CDR3, the DNA is TGTGCCAGCAGTCCCGGGGGGGCCGGGATAGCCAAAAACATTCAGTACTTC.

The V call is TRBV6-1, the J call TRBJ1-1; a possible D gene is TRBD1 (6 bases). Germline V gene data show CDR1 as MNHNS and CDR2 as SASEGT. Trimming pared 1 base from V and 5 bases from J, leaving 11 bases between. This CDR3 comprises 14 residues. The CDR3 DNA is TGTGCCAGCAGTGAAGTGAGGGGGGAAACTGAAGCTTTCTTT. Translating gives CASSEVRGETEAFF.

The chain recombines TRBV4-3 with TRBJ1-2; D possibly corresponds to TRBD1 (5 bases). This CDR3 contains 14 residues. The germline CDR1 and CDR2 sequences are LGHNA and YSLEER. The V gene lost 0 bases and the J gene lost 8 bases, with 13 bases spanning the gap. CDR3 coding DNA: TGCGCCAGCAGCCAAGAGCAGGGTAGCGGGGGCTACACCTTC. Translated: CASSQEQGSGGYTF.

The chain is built from TRBV6-5 and TRBJ2-2; no reliable D call. The germline gives CDR1 MNHEY, CDR2 SVGAGI. V was trimmed by 5 bases and J by 5 bases, leaving 12 bases between them. The CDR3 contains 14 residues. The CDR3 spells CASSTPFGTGELFF. Written as DNA, the CDR3 is TGTGCCAGCAGTACACCCTTCGGGACCGGGGAGCTGTTTTTT.

This clonotype appeared many times. This chain uses TRBV6-2 or TRBV6-3 with TRBJ1-6, with TRBD1 matching 9 bases. The CDR3 covers 15 residues. Losses at the gene ends were 7 bases for V and 9 bases for J; bases not matched to a gene: 10. CDR1 is MNHEY and CDR2 is SVGEGT in the germline V gene. The CDR3 loop is CASTDPGQGSSPLHF. CDR3 coding DNA: TGTGCCAGCACCGACCCGGGACAGGGCAGTTCACCCCTCCACTTT.

The chain is built from TRBV10-3 and TRBJ1-1; unclear D gene. The CDR3 is made up of 13 amino acids. Looked up from germline, CDR1 is ENHRY and CDR2 is SYGVKD. Trimming removed 10 bases from V and 3 bases from J, with 15 bases in between. Here the CDR3 DNA reads TGTGCCACCCTCGGGAGCCCGCACACTGAAGCTTTCTTT. Translating gives CATLGSPHTEAFF.

The chain is built from TRBV14 and TRBJ1-6, with D unclear. Trimming pared 0 bases from V and 7 bases from J, leaving 13 bases between. In germline, CDR1 is SGHDN, CDR2 FVKESK. The CDR3 length is 16 residues. The CDR3 sequence: CASSQDSARGNSPLHF. For the CDR3, the DNA is TGTGCCAGCAGCCAAGATTCGGCCCGAGGGAATTCACCCCTCCACTTT.

This clonotype appeared a few times. The gene calls are TRBV5-1 and TRBJ2-5; no clear D. V gave up 7 bases and J gave up 6 bases, with 16 bases separating them. Per the germline V gene, CDR1 is SGHRS and CDR2 is YFSETQ. The length of the CDR3 is 13 residues. The chain's CDR3 is CASRPEPGQTQYF. The CDR3 DNA follows: TGCGCCAGCCGCCCAGAACCTGGTCAGACCCAGTACTTC.

This clonotype appeared a few times. The chain employs TRBV6-5 and TRBJ1-5; D is unresolved. There are 15 residues in the CDR3. CDR1 is MNHEY, CDR2 SVGAGI, per germline. The V end was cut by 0 bases, the J end by 1 base, with 7 bases between. The CDR3 reads CASSYSYRSNQPQHF. The CDR3 DNA follows: TGTGCCAGCAGTTACTCTTACCGGAGCAATCAGCCCCAGCATTTT.

This clonotype was found a few times. This chain links TRBV5-1 with TRBJ1-2; TRBD1 matches 8 bases. CDR1 is SGHRS and CDR2 is YFSETQ in the germline V gene. With 4 bases clipped from V and 7 bases from J, the junction kept 6 bases outside the gene matches. The CDR3 contains 13 residues. DNA of the CDR3: TGCGCCAGCAGCACGGACAGGGCTCGTGGCTACACCTTC. Protein: CASSTDRARGYTF.

V is TRBV24-1 and J is TRBJ2-1; D call uncertain. This CDR3 comprises 13 residues. Germline-derived CDR1 and CDR2 are KGHDR and SFDVKD. V was shortened by 9 bases and J by 3 bases, with 11 bases between the two germline ends. The CDR3 coding sequence is TGTGCCACCGCACGGATGAACTACAATGAGCAGTTCTTC. As protein: CATARMNYNEQFF.

This clonotype was counted only a few times. One junction end disagrees with the germline gene, perhaps due to a read error. The V call is TRBV6-1, the J call TRBJ2-1, with D possibly called TRBD1 or TRBD2 (5 bases each). Germline V gene lookup returns CDR1 MNHNS and CDR2 SASEGT. This CDR3 is 11 amino acids long. The CDR3 sequence: CASSESGAAVF. The CDR3 DNA reads as TGTGCCAGCAGTGAATCCGGGGCTGCGGTCTTC.

The sample holds a few counts of this clonotype. This chain connects TRBV28 to TRBJ1-1; the match to TRBD1 covers 8 bases. CDR3 length: 14 residues. The germline CDR1 and CDR2 sequences are MDHEN and SYDVKM. V lost 1 base, J lost 4 bases, and 2 bases stayed unmatched. The CDR3 is CASSLFGTGTEAFF. In DNA, the CDR3 is TGTGCCAGCAGTTTATTTGGGACAGGCACTGAAGCTTTCTTT.

The chain joins TRBV20-1 to TRBJ1-2; a weak D match, TRBD1 (6 bases). Germline CDR1 DFQATT, CDR2 SNEGSKA (reference sequence). The CDR3 totals 14 residues. Trimming stripped 0 bases from V and 8 bases from J, with 16 bases between. CDR3 nucleotide sequence: TGCAGTGCTAGAGATGGGGGGGGCACAGGCGGCTACACCTTC. This encodes CSARDGGGTGGYTF.

The chain is built from TRBV5-6 and TRBJ1-3; 8 bases match TRBD1. This CDR3 has 14 amino acids. J lost 4 bases, V lost 5 bases, and 5 bases had no gene match. Germline V CDR1 and CDR2: SGHDT, YYEEEE. In DNA, the CDR3 is TGTGCCAGCAGTCGACAGGGGTCCGGAAACACCATATATTTT. Protein product: CASSRQGSGNTIYF.

J is TRBJ2-3 and V is TRBV7-2; 12 bases fit TRBD2. Germline CDR1 is SGHTA and CDR2 is FQGNSA. This CDR3 has 15 amino acids. Trimming removed 7 bases from V and 9 bases from J; junction bases left unmatched: 11. The CDR3 here is CASTTYLAGGLTQYF. The CDR3 DNA is TGTGCCAGCACCACTTACCTAGCGGGGGGGTTAACGCAGTATTTT. Full variable domain (missing parts from reference TRBV7-2 and TRBJ2-3): GAGVSQSPSNKVTEKGKDVELRCDPISGHTALYWYRQSLGQGLEFLIYFQGNSAPDKSGLPSDRFSAERTGGSVSTLTIQRTQQEDSAVYLCASTTYLAGGLTQYFGPGTRLTVL.

The sample holds many counts of this clonotype. The chain joins TRBV6-6 to TRBJ1-1, with 9 positions matching TRBD1. Trimming removed 0 bases from V and 2 bases from J; junction bases left unmatched: 1. Germline CDR1 MNHNY, CDR2 SVGAGI (reference sequence). CDR3 length: 15 amino acids. This CDR3 reads CASSYSGQGNTEAFF. The DNA of the CDR3 is TGTGCCAGCAGTTACTCGGGACAGGGCAACACTGAAGCTTTCTTT.

This clonotype was detected only a few times. The V call is TRBV7-2, the J call TRBJ1-1; no definite D call. The V end lost 3 bases, the J end lost 8 bases, and 13 bases lay between the germline ends. The CDR3 length is 13 residues. Looked up from germline, CDR1 is SGHTA and CDR2 is FQGNSA. DNA of the CDR3: TGTGCCAGCAGCTTGACTCCCGACCGCGAAGCTTTCTTT. It encodes CASSLTPDREAFF.

The chain couples TRBV6-5 to TRBJ2-2, with unresolved D. Germline V gives CDR1 MNHEY, CDR2 SVGAGI. The germline V and J ends were trimmed by 0 bases and 1 base, with 9 bases remaining between them. This CDR3 spans 16 amino acids. The CDR3 here is CASSYSRLVNTGELFF. In DNA, the CDR3 is TGTGCCAGCAGTTACTCGAGGTTGGTGAACACCGGGGAGCTGTTTTTT.

This clonotype was seen ten or more times. This rearrangement joins TRBV5-1 to TRBJ2-3, with 7 bases aligning to TRBD1. The V gene's germline CDR1 is SGHRS and CDR2 YFSETQ. V trimming: 4 bases; J trimming: 6 bases; junction bases outside the gene matches: 5. The CDR3 consists of 13 residues. The CDR3 spells CASSQQGTDTQYF. CDR3 DNA: TGCGCCAGCAGCCAACAGGGGACGGATACGCAGTATTTT.